The next 31 T cell receptor beta chains were all read from a single sample in a study of cytotoxic CD8 clonotypes in ibrutinib-treated CLL. The repertoire was sequenced with immunoSEQ multiplex PCR; TCRdb's copy has only in-frame clones and lacks some. The table has roughly 250,000 clones, around 70% seen once. This specimen was PBMCs, taken after 24 months of ibrutinib treatment. Receptors were obtained from a human donor with chronic lymphocytic leukemia.

The chain joins TRBV15 to TRBJ2-1; the D gene is possibly TRBD1 (5 bases). Trimming removed 0 bases at V and 2 bases at J, with 11 bases between. The CDR3 contains 16 residues. Germline V CDR1 and CDR2: LNHNV, YYDKDF (reference sequence). This CDR3 reads CATSREAQVPYNEQFF. Here the CDR3 DNA reads TGTGCCACCAGCAGAGAAGCACAGGTTCCCTACAATGAGCAGTTCTTC.

A few counts support this clone. The chain recombines TRBV28 with TRBJ1-4; 7 positions agree with TRBD1. This CDR3 spans 15 amino acids. The germline gives CDR1 MDHEN, CDR2 SYDVKM. The junction had 10 bases not matched to a gene; V was cut back by 7 bases and J by 5 bases. CDR3 nucleotide sequence: TGTGCCAGCACCCTTGTTGTGGGACAGAATGAAAAACTGTTTTTT. This encodes CASTLVVGQNEKLFF.

The V call is TRBV7-2, the J call TRBJ1-2; D is unclear. The CDR3 is 14 amino acids. V was cut by 2 bases and J by 4 bases, with 11 bases left in between. Germline V lookup: CDR1 SGHTA, CDR2 FQGNSA. The CDR3 nucleotides read TGTGCCAGCAGCTTACTCCACAGCGCCTATGGCTACACCTTC. It translates to CASSLLHSAYGYTF.

J is TRBJ1-2 and V is TRBV7-9, with D possibly being TRBD1 (5 bases). This CDR3 comprises 13 residues. Trimming shortened V by 1 base and J by 6 bases, and 9 bases separated the two germline ends. The germline V gene has CDR1 SEHNR and CDR2 FQNEAQ (reference sequence). Here the CDR3 DNA reads TGTGCCAGCAGCTTAGGGGGACGAGATGGCTACACCTTC. This codes for CASSLGGRDGYTF.

With respect to this clone: One end of the junction varies from germline; a read error may be responsible. The chain recombines TRBV25-1 with TRBJ2-7; D is perhaps TRBD1 (5 bases). The CDR3 loop spans 14 amino acids. Germline CDR1 is MGHDK and CDR2 is SYGVNS. The CDR3: CASSGAAVRYEQYF. In nucleotides, the CDR3 is TGTGCCAGTAGTGGGGCAGCCGTCCGCTACGAGCAGTACTTC.

The chain is built from TRBV7-2 and TRBJ2-7, with a possible D match to TRBD2 (6 bases). Germline CDR1 reads SGHTA; CDR2 reads FQGNSA. The CDR3 has 15 residues. V lost 0 bases and J lost 3, with 12 bases in between. CDR3: CASSLAGGNDYEQYF. Written as DNA, the CDR3 is TGTGCCAGCAGCTTAGCCGGCGGGAATGACTACGAGCAGTACTTC.

The chain uses TRBV4-1 and TRBJ2-7; no clear D gene. Trimming left V 0 bases short and J 5 bases short, with 14 bases between. This CDR3 spans 15 amino acids. Germline V gives CDR1 MGHRA, CDR2 YSYEKL. The CDR3 here is CASSQDTASPDEQYF. The CDR3 bases are TGCGCCAGCAGCCAAGATACGGCCAGCCCCGACGAGCAGTACTTC.

This clone was seen just once. In DNA form, the CDR3 reads TGTGCCAGCAGCTTACAAGTCGAGCAGTACTTC. The encoded protein is CASSLQVEQYF. The gene calls are TRBV7-9 and TRBJ2-7; D call uncertain. The CDR3 has 11 residues. The V and J ends lost 2 bases and 6 bases respectively, with 5 bases between them. Germline CDR1 and CDR2: SEHNR and FQNEAQ (reference sequence).

This clone has just a few counts. V usage is TRBV28 and J usage is TRBJ2-7; D possibly corresponds to TRBD1 (5 bases). The CDR3 sequence is 14 residues long. Germline V gives CDR1 MDHEN, CDR2 SYDVKM. Trimming cost V 3 bases and J 2 bases, with 11 bases left between them. CDR3: CASSLGRATYEQYF. The CDR3 bases are TGTGCCAGCAGTTTGGGCAGGGCTACCTACGAGCAGTACTTC.

The J gene is TRBJ2-7, the V gene TRBV27, with D perhaps assigned TRBD1 or TRBD2 (5 bases each). Per germline, CDR1 MNHEY and CDR2 SMNVEV (reference sequence). The CDR3 spans 15 residues. V shed 5 bases and J shed 2 bases, with 16 bases lying between them. The chain's CDR3 is CASSRSFGGTYEQYF. For the CDR3, the DNA is TGTGCCAGCAGTCGGTCCTTTGGGGGAACCTACGAGCAGTACTTC.

CDR3 residues: CASSRQDQSTLFF. The CDR3 region has the DNA TGTGCCAGCAGCCGACAGGATCAGAGTACGCTGTTTTTT. The chain couples TRBV14 to TRBJ1-4; D is possibly TRBD1 (6 bases). V lost 4 bases to trimming and J lost 14 bases, with 17 bases between them. The length of the CDR3 is 13 residues. Germline V CDR1 and CDR2: SGHDN, FVKESK.

Only a few counts were recorded for this clone. The genes are TRBV7-9 and TRBJ2-1, with 12 bases aligning to TRBD2. CDR1 SEHNR and CDR2 FQNEAQ come from the germline V gene (reference sequence). The CDR3 extends over 16 amino acids. V was pared by 6 bases and J by 7 bases, with 10 bases of the junction left unmatched. CDR3 protein: CASSGTSGFRRNEQFF. The DNA for the CDR3 is TGTGCCAGCAGTGGGACTAGCGGGTTTCGACGGAATGAGCAGTTCTTC.

This chain connects TRBV28 to TRBJ1-2; possibly TRBD1 for D (5 bases). Germline CDR1 reads MDHEN; CDR2 reads SYDVKM. This CDR3 is built from 14 residues. V gave up 6 bases and J gave up 8 bases, with 19 bases separating them. CDR3 nucleotides: TGTGCCAGCAGCCCTAACCAGGGAAGGGGCGGCTACACCTTC. Translated, it gives CASSPNQGRGGYTF.

This sequence joins TRBV19 and TRBJ1-2; 11 nucleotides line up with TRBD1. Germline CDR1 LNHDA, CDR2 SQIVND (reference sequence). The CDR3 runs to 14 residues. The V gene end was trimmed by 5 bases and the J gene end by 6 bases; junction bases not matched to a gene: 5. This chain's CDR3 is CASSPGQGAHGYTF. Here the CDR3 DNA reads TGTGCCAGTAGTCCAGGACAGGGGGCGCATGGCTACACCTTC.

This chain connects TRBV27 to TRBJ2-2; D is unclear. There are 16 residues in the CDR3. Germline loops: CDR1 MNHEY, CDR2 SMNVEV (reference sequence). The V gene lost 7 bases and the J gene lost 0 bases, with 15 bases spanning the gap. CDR3 bases: TGTGCCAGCAAACTTAGCCACACCACGAACACCGGGGAGCTGTTTTTT. It encodes CASKLSHTTNTGELFF.

This clone was counted only a few times. The chain joins TRBV20-1 to TRBJ1-2, with no clear D. V was trimmed by 6 bases and J by 5 bases, leaving 10 bases between them. The germline V gene encodes CDR1 DFQATT and CDR2 SNEGSKA (reference sequence). CDR3 length: 11 residues. The CDR3 sequence is CSALGWYGYTF. The CDR3 DNA is TGCAGTGCCTTGGGGTGGTATGGCTACACCTTC.

J is TRBJ2-1 and V is TRBV28; D might be TRBD2 (5 bases). This CDR3 is built from 12 residues. Deletions cut 5 bases from V and 9 bases from J, with 11 bases between. Germline V CDR1 and CDR2: MDHEN, SYDVKM. Here the CDR3 reads CASSTLAPEQFF. For the CDR3, the DNA is TGTGCCAGCAGTACTCTAGCTCCTGAGCAGTTCTTC. Looking up the rest from reference TRBV28 and TRBJ2-1 gives the full variable domain: DVKVTQSSRYLVKRTGEKVFLECVQDMDHENMFWYRQDPGLGLRLIYFSYDVKMKEKGDIPEGYSVSREKKERFSLILESASTNQTSMYLCASSTLAPEQFFGPGTRLTVL.

This clone showed up just a few times. V gene TRBV11-2 combines with J gene TRBJ2-1, with no clear D. V was cut by 2 bases and J by 7 bases, with 12 bases left in between. The germline V gene encodes CDR1 SGHAT and CDR2 FQNNGV. There are 14 residues in the CDR3. The CDR3 DNA reads TGTGCCAGCAGCTTACTACTAACCGGGAATGAGCAGTTCTTC. Residues: CASSLLLTGNEQFF.

The chain has TRBV20-1 and TRBJ2-5, with D uncertain. Germline CDR1 DFQATT, CDR2 SNEGSKA (reference sequence). There are 11 residues in the CDR3. V dropped 5 bases and J dropped 4 bases, with 8 bases sitting between them. As DNA, the CDR3 is TGCAGTGCTCCCTATCCAGAGACCCAGTACTTC. It is translated as CSAPYPETQYF.

This chain joins TRBV7-8 and TRBJ1-1; D is unresolved. There are 15 residues in the CDR3. V lost 5 bases and J lost 0, with 13 bases in between. CDR1 and CDR2 (germline): SGHVS, FQNEAQ. CDR3: CASSPRPEMNTEAFF. For the CDR3, the DNA is TGTGCCAGCAGCCCCCGGCCAGAGATGAACACTGAAGCTTTCTTT.

V and J are TRBV29-1 and TRBJ1-4; tentatively, D is TRBD1 (5 bases). Germline CDR1 is SQVTM and CDR2 is ANQGSEA. CDR3 length: 13 amino acids. Trimming removed 6 bases from V and 7 bases from J, with 15 bases in between. The CDR3 reads CSVEPMGGEKLFF. CDR3 in DNA: TGCAGCGTCGAACCTATGGGGGGTGAAAAACTGTTTTTT.

In its sample, this clone was seen once. This sequence joins TRBV2 and TRBJ2-1; 7 bases match TRBD2. Trimming at V came to 8 bases and at J to 3 bases, leaving 4 bases not matched to a gene. CDR3 length: 13 amino acids. Germline CDR1 SNHLY, CDR2 FYNNEI. Here the CDR3 DNA reads TGTGCCAGCGCGGGGGAGGGCTACAATGAGCAGTTCTTC. Its translation is CASAGEGYNEQFF.

This clone was observed a handful of times. The V gene is TRBV29-1, the J gene TRBJ2-1; the match to TRBD2 covers 10 bases. V trimming: 3 bases; J trimming: 6 bases; junction bases outside the gene matches: 8. CDR1 and CDR2 (germline): SQVTM, ANQGSEA. The CDR3 runs to 15 residues. The chain's CDR3 is CSVEGSSGSLNEQFF. CDR3 sequence (DNA): TGCAGCGTTGAGGGTTCTAGCGGGAGTCTCAATGAGCAGTTCTTC.

The V gene is TRBV4-2, the J gene TRBJ2-1, with 12 bases fitting TRBD2. This CDR3 comprises 16 residues. Germline V gene sequence: CDR1 LGHNA, CDR2 YNFKEQ. V shed 4 bases and J 5 bases; nucleotides not matched to a gene: 6. CDR3 loop: CASSRDLAGGHNEQFF. CDR3 DNA: TGTGCCAGCAGCCGTGACCTAGCGGGGGGGCACAATGAGCAGTTCTTC.

The rearrangement joins TRBV29-1 to TRBJ2-7; D possibly corresponds to TRBD1 (5 bases). This CDR3 has 12 amino acids. Trimming shortened V by 6 bases and J by 3 bases, and 12 bases separated the two germline ends. The germline V gene encodes CDR1 SQVTM and CDR2 ANQGSEA. Here the CDR3 DNA reads TGCAGCGTCCCAGGGCCAAACTACGAGCAGTACTTC. It is translated as CSVPGPNYEQYF.

This clone was observed a few times. The chain joins TRBV5-4 to TRBJ2-5; no clear D. V was clipped by 1 base and J by 2 bases, with 0 bases between them. The CDR3 has 11 residues. The germline CDR1 and CDR2 sequences are SGHNT and YYREEE (reference sequence). The DNA of the CDR3 is TGTGCCAGCAGCTTGCAAGAGACCCAGTACTTC. Translated, it gives CASSLQETQYF.

The V call is TRBV5-1, the J call TRBJ2-1; 8 bases fit TRBD2. J gave up 6 bases and V 3 bases, and 11 bases lay outside the gene matches. Germline V gives CDR1 SGHRS, CDR2 YFSETQ. This CDR3 has 16 amino acids. The CDR3 protein is CASSWTTSGGGNEQFF. The CDR3, as DNA: TGCGCCAGCAGCTGGACTACTAGCGGAGGGGGCAATGAGCAGTTCTTC.

This clone was recorded many times. The chain uses TRBV7-9 and TRBJ1-2, with 8 bases lining up with TRBD1. The CDR3 totals 14 residues. CDR1 and CDR2 (germline): SEHNR, FQNEAQ (reference sequence). J gave up 5 bases and V 5 bases, and 7 bases lay outside the gene matches. The chain's CDR3 is CASSTPGQAYGYTF. The CDR3 DNA is TGTGCCAGCAGCACCCCGGGACAGGCGTATGGCTACACCTTC.

V and J are TRBV28 and TRBJ1-5; D uncertain. CDR1 MDHEN and CDR2 SYDVKM come from the germline V gene. The CDR3 runs to 15 residues. Trimming cost V 5 bases and J 4 bases, with 15 bases left between them. CDR3 nucleotides: TGTGCCAGCAGTCCCTACGAGGCGTGGAATCAGCCCCAGCATTTT. Translated: CASSPYEAWNQPQHF.

This sequence joins TRBV28 and TRBJ2-7; a possible D gene is TRBD2 (6 bases). V gave up 11 bases and J gave up 3 bases, with 14 bases separating them. The CDR3 consists of 12 residues. Germline V gene sequence: CDR1 MDHEN, CDR2 SYDVKM. CDR3: CASGLPHYEQYF. The CDR3 DNA is TGTGCCTCAGGACTACCTCACTACGAGCAGTACTTC. Drawing the rest from reference TRBV28 and TRBJ2-7, the complete variable domain is DVKVTQSSRYLVKRTGEKVFLECVQDMDHENMFWYRQDPGLGLRLIYFSYDVKMKEKGDIPEGYSVSREKKERFSLILESASTNQTSMYLCASGLPHYEQYFGPGTRLTVT.

The genes are TRBV18 and TRBJ1-1; maybe TRBD1 (6 bases). V was shortened by 3 bases and J by 0 bases, with 11 bases between the two germline ends. The CDR3 extends over 15 amino acids. From germline, CDR1 is KGHSH and CDR2 LQKENI. CDR3 bases: TGTGCCAGCTCACCGGTCCCAGGGGTGAACACTGAAGCTTTCTTT. Its translation: CASSPVPGVNTEAFF.